One and the same sample provided the 15 T cell receptor beta chains below, sequenced in a study of blood T cell repertoires in COVID-19. The assay was immunoSEQ multiplex PCR, and TCRdb's table has in-frame clones only and misses some. The sample consists of over 200,000 clones, roughly 90% of them appearing once. Sequencing was performed on peripheral blood. These receptors were obtained from a woman aged 60-75 years with acute or convalescent COVID-19.

The chain uses TRBV10-1 and TRBJ2-5; D is possibly TRBD1 (6 bases). The ends were cut back, 4 bases at V and 9 bases at J, with 24 bases in the middle. Germline V gene data show CDR1 as WNHNN and CDR2 as SYGVQD (reference sequence). This CDR3 region has 16 residues. In DNA, the CDR3 is TGCGCCAGCAGTGTCGTAAGGACAGCCCGTCTTAGAGCCCAGTACTTC. Protein product: CASSVVRTARLRAQYF.

The CDR3 here is CASSLATPGTGVVTQYF. DNA of the CDR3: TGCGCCAGCAGCTTGGCAACTCCCGGGACAGGGGTTGTTACGCAGTATTTT. J is TRBJ2-3 and V is TRBV5-1; 10 nucleotides agree with TRBD1. V was pared by 0 bases and J by 8 bases, with 12 bases of the junction left unmatched. This CDR3 region has 17 residues. The germline gives CDR1 SGHRS, CDR2 YFSETQ.

This clone was observed a single time. In DNA form, the CDR3 reads TGTGCCAGCAGTTACGACAGAACTAATTCACCCCTCCACTTT. Amino acids: CASSYDRTNSPLHF. This chain links TRBV6-5 with TRBJ1-6, with D possibly matching TRBD1 (5 bases). Germline V gene lookup returns CDR1 MNHEY and CDR2 SVGAGI. V lost 2 bases, J lost 6 bases, and 8 bases lay in between. The CDR3 length is 14 residues.

The DNA for the CDR3 is TGTGCCAGCTCACCATACCCTCTAGGTTACAATGAGCAGTTCTTC. The encoded protein is CASSPYPLGYNEQFF. The gene calls are TRBV18 and TRBJ2-1, with D unclear. The CDR3 covers 15 residues. The ends were cut back, 2 bases at V and 4 bases at J, with 12 bases in the middle. Germline V lookup: CDR1 KGHSH, CDR2 LQKENI.

V usage is TRBV4-1 and J usage is TRBJ1-2; D ambiguous. This CDR3 spans 15 amino acids. Trimming pared 0 bases from V and 1 base from J, leaving 9 bases between. Germline assignment: CDR1 MGHRA and CDR2 YSYEKL. CDR3 bases: TGCGCCAGCAGCCAAGAGGTCAGGAATAACTATGGCTACACCTTC. It translates to CASSQEVRNNYGYTF.

The chain recombines TRBV6-5 with TRBJ1-1; TRBD1 aligns across 10 bases. CDR3 length equals 15 residues. Germline V gene lookup returns CDR1 MNHEY and CDR2 SVGAGI. V shed 5 bases and J 4 bases; nucleotides not matched to a gene: 7. The CDR3 region is CASSRRTGGITEAFF. CDR3 DNA: TGTGCCAGCAGTAGACGGACAGGGGGTATCACTGAAGCTTTCTTT.

The table lists this clone with a count of one. This chain uses TRBV2 with TRBJ2-1, with D possibly TRBD2 on 9 matching bases. The CDR3 is 17 amino acids. V lost 5 bases to trimming and J lost 7 bases, with 24 bases between them. Germline CDR1 reads SNHLY; CDR2 reads FYNNEI. The chain's CDR3 is CASSLHPPSGTGNEQFF. Here the CDR3 DNA reads TGTGCCAGCAGTTTGCACCCACCTAGCGGGACAGGTAATGAGCAGTTCTTC.

The gene calls are TRBV12-3 or TRBV12-4 and TRBJ1-6; 7 bases are shared with TRBD1. The V gene end was trimmed by 5 bases and the J gene end by 12 bases; junction bases not matched to a gene: 7. The CDR3 runs to 13 residues. CDR3 loop: CASSRQGLGPLHF. DNA for the CDR3: TGTGCCAGCAGTCGACAGGGTCTTGGACCCCTCCACTTT.

The chain joins TRBV2 to TRBJ2-4, with TRBD1 identical over 8 bases. CDR1 and CDR2 (germline): SNHLY, FYNNEI. V trimming: 8 bases; J trimming: 4 bases; junction bases outside the gene matches: 4. The CDR3 totals 13 residues. In nucleotides, the CDR3 is TGTGCCAGCTTGGACAGGGTGAAAAACATTCAGTACTTC. Its translation: CASLDRVKNIQYF.

This clone has just one count. The chain carries TRBV28 and TRBJ1-1, with D perhaps TRBD1 (5 bases). CDR1 and CDR2 (germline): MDHEN, SYDVKM. The CDR3 loop spans 15 amino acids. Trimming left V 4 bases short and J 5 bases short, with 17 bases between. This CDR3 is CASSSRGEGRTEAFF. Here the CDR3 DNA reads TGTGCCAGCAGTTCACGGGGGGAAGGAAGAACTGAAGCTTTCTTT.

The rearrangement uses TRBV18 and TRBJ1-2, with 12 bases that match TRBD1. Germline V CDR1 and CDR2: KGHSH, LQKENI. V lost 3 bases to trimming and J lost 4 bases; unmatched junction nucleotides: 18. This CDR3 is built from 20 residues. DNA for the CDR3: TGTGCCAGCTCACCGAGAGACTTAAGGGACAGGGGGCTTCGTAGCTATGGCTACACCTTC. It yields the protein CASSPRDLRDRGLRSYGYTF.

The chain joins TRBV19 to TRBJ2-7, with 10 bases identical to TRBD2. The CDR3 is made up of 15 amino acids. The J segment lost 4 bases and the V segment lost 2 bases, leaving 5 bases of the junction unmatched. Looked up from germline, CDR1 is LNHDA and CDR2 is SQIVND (reference sequence). CDR3 in DNA: TGTGCCAGTAGTATACAAGCGGGAGGGCTATACGAGCAGTACTTC. Protein: CASSIQAGGLYEQYF.

CDR3 DNA: TGTGCCAGCAGCTTAGGGGGGACAGAAAAGTCCTATGGCTACACCTTC. Amino acids: CASSLGGTEKSYGYTF. The chain uses TRBV11-2 and TRBJ1-2, with 7 nucleotides matching TRBD1. The CDR3 spans 16 residues. Germline V gene sequence: CDR1 SGHAT, CDR2 FQNNGV. The ends lost 1 base at V and 4 bases at J; junction bases unmatched: 9.

This chain connects TRBV29-1 to TRBJ1-3, with D perhaps matching TRBD1 (5 bases). Trimming cost V 6 bases and J 4 bases, with 13 bases left between them. The CDR3 sequence is 13 residues long. CDR1 and CDR2 from the germline V gene are SQVTM and ANQGSEA. CDR3 in DNA: TGCAGCGTCGCAGGGTTGGACGGAAACACCATATATTTT. It is translated as CSVAGLDGNTIYF.

V gene TRBV7-9 combines with J gene TRBJ2-1; possible D gene TRBD1, 5 bases. CDR1 is SEHNR and CDR2 is FQNEAQ in the germline V gene (reference sequence). The CDR3 sequence is 12 residues long. V lost 6 bases to trimming and J lost 8 bases, with 11 bases between them. Here the CDR3 reads CASRIWGDEQFF. CDR3 nucleotide sequence: TGTGCCAGCAGAATCTGGGGCGATGAGCAGTTCTTC.